This is a list of T cell receptor beta chains from one sample in a study of blood T cell repertoires in COVID-19. The repertoire was sequenced with immunoSEQ multiplex PCR; TCRdb's copy has only in-frame clones and lacks some. The sample lists fewer than 140,000 clones, 84% seen once, with more than 13% in the top ten. Sequencing input: peripheral blood. The origin of the receptors is a woman aged 55-69 years with acute or convalescent COVID-19. Each CDR3 is given with its conserved first and last residue. Only some rows state a clone size, as once, few, many or a class for expanded clones.

v_call	clone_size	j_call	cdr3_aa
TRBV5-6	.	TRBJ1-3	CASSEITGTPENTIYF
TRBV19	.	TRBJ1-5	CASSIVGRGSNQPQHF
TRBV25-1	.	TRBJ1-4	CASSVRVEATNEKLFF
TRBV9	.	TRBJ2-3	CASSKTQTSGGAGTQYF
TRBV5-6	.	TRBJ2-5	CASSSVGAAAFTQETQYF
TRBV5-1	.	TRBJ2-1	CASSPRDRHYNEQFF
TRBV30	.	TRBJ1-4	CAGGEGVEKLFF
TRBV11-2	.	TRBJ1-2	CASSVGTETSYGYTF
TRBV2	.	TRBJ1-2	CASSGQGARYGYTF
TRBV30	once	TRBJ1-2	CAWSRTAYSTNYGYTF
TRBV5-8	.	TRBJ1-3	CASSSDRGYGNTIYF
TRBV5-1	.	TRBJ2-1	CASSFLPTDGADNEQFF
TRBV5-6	.	TRBJ2-1	CASSLSSDHLFYEQFF
TRBV11-3	once	TRBJ2-1	CASSFKGLGEQFF
TRBV28	once	TRBJ1-1	CASTDRGYVEAFF
TRBV20-1	.	TRBJ1-2	CSARENYGYTF
TRBV5-1	.	TRBJ2-3	CASSLEGTGTDTQYF